Following are 9 T cell receptor beta chains from one sample sequenced in a study of control samples from healthy donors and cancer patients. Here immunoSEQ multiplex PCR was the method, and the copy in TCRdb shows in-frame clones only, minus some. The sample has about 59,000 clones, roughly 90% seen once. The sample consisted of PBMCs. The receptors derive from a man aged 35 to 55 with colorectal cancer.

V usage is TRBV19 and J usage is TRBJ2-7, with 7 bases aligning to TRBD1. Germline-derived CDR1 and CDR2 are LNHDA and SQIVND (reference sequence). CDR3 length: 14 residues. V trimming: 5 bases; J trimming: 5 bases; junction bases outside the gene matches: 9. The CDR3 region has the DNA TGTGCCAGTAGTGTCGACAGGGTTAGCCACGAGCAGTACTTC. Translation: CASSVDRVSHEQYF.

This chain links TRBV2 with TRBJ2-5; 12 bases agree with TRBD2. The CDR3 length is 12 residues. Trimming removed 11 bases from V and 5 bases from J; junction bases left unmatched: 3. In germline, CDR1 is SNHLY, CDR2 FYNNEI. The CDR3 here is CAGLAGGETQYF. In DNA, the CDR3 is TGTGCCGGGCTAGCGGGGGGGGAGACCCAGTACTTC.

There are a few counts of this clone. This chain links TRBV11-2 with TRBJ1-5; D is unresolved. Trimming stripped 2 bases from V and 6 bases from J, with 11 bases between. The length of the CDR3 is 14 residues. CDR1 and CDR2 from the germline V gene are SGHAT and FQNNGV. CDR3 amino acids: CASSLTVAGQPQHF. Written as DNA, the CDR3 is TGTGCCAGCAGCTTAACGGTAGCGGGTCAGCCCCAGCATTTT.

The chain joins TRBV5-1 to TRBJ1-5, with D unclear. CDR3 length: 15 residues. CDR1 SGHRS and CDR2 YFSETQ come from the germline V gene. V was clipped by 0 bases and J by 2 bases, with 9 bases between them. The CDR3: CASSLDTGGNQPQHF. The CDR3 DNA reads TGCGCCAGCAGCTTGGATACCGGGGGCAATCAGCCCCAGCATTTT.

The rearrangement links TRBV29-1 to TRBJ1-1; 10 bases match TRBD1. CDR3 length: 14 amino acids. Germline V gives CDR1 SQVTM, CDR2 ANQGSEA. With 2 bases clipped from V and 6 bases from J, the junction kept 6 bases outside the gene matches. For the CDR3, the DNA is TGCAGCGTTGAATTGGGACAGGGGAGATCTGAAGCTTTCTTT. Translation: CSVELGQGRSEAFF.

The chain's CDR3 is CATSSPDTQYF. The CDR3 DNA reads as TGTGCCACCAGTTCTCCAGATACGCAGTATTTT. V gene TRBV24-1 combines with J gene TRBJ2-3; D gene unclear. The CDR3 contains 11 residues. Trimming pared 6 bases from V and 4 bases from J, leaving 4 bases between. Germline loops: CDR1 KGHDR, CDR2 SFDVKD.

The chain recombines TRBV4-1 with TRBJ1-1; no reliable D call. This CDR3 has 14 amino acids. V gave up 0 bases and J gave up 10 bases, with 15 bases separating them. Per germline, CDR1 MGHRA and CDR2 YSYEKL. This CDR3 is CASSQDSYLGGAFF. CDR3 nucleotide sequence: TGCGCCAGCAGCCAAGATTCCTACCTCGGAGGAGCTTTCTTT.

This chain connects TRBV27 to TRBJ1-4; TRBD1 matches at 7 bases. CDR3 length: 19 residues. Germline V gene lookup returns CDR1 MNHEY and CDR2 SMNVEV (reference sequence). With V trimmed by 2 bases and J by 1 base, 13 bases remained unmatched. The CDR3 is CASSLHKTGTRGTNEKLFF. The CDR3 DNA is TGTGCCAGCAGTTTACATAAGACAGGGACCCGAGGAACTAATGAAAAACTGTTTTTT.

The chain carries TRBV19 and TRBJ1-1; no firm D call. The CDR3 consists of 12 residues. From germline, CDR1 is LNHDA and CDR2 SQIVND (reference sequence). Trimming removed 3 bases from V and 6 bases from J, with 8 bases in between. The CDR3 sequence: CASSISVAEAFF. The CDR3 DNA sequence: TGTGCCAGTAGTATTTCTGTTGCTGAAGCTTTCTTT.